This T cell receptor beta chain was sequenced for a study of cytomegalovirus exposure and HLA in healthy donors. Both 60 Vbeta primers and 13 Jbeta primers went into the PCR. Method: immunoSEQ multiplex PCR; TCRdb's copy keeps in-frame clones and lacks some. The table lists fewer than 70,000 clones, 65% to 75% of them singletons. This clone was found once. Antigen: not known. Study-level results: It was only CMV serostatus that was available as immune exposure information.

The CDR3 is made up of 16 amino acids. Germline V CDR1 and CDR2: MGHRA, YSYEKL. The V gene lost 4 bases and the J gene lost 7 bases, with 19 bases spanning the gap. The sequenced sample was PBMCs. This receptor was taken from a woman in her sixties or seventies in good health and CMV-seropositive. The chain has TRBV4-1 and TRBJ1-4; D possibly corresponds to TRBD1 (6 bases). CDR3: CASSLLAGAPSEKLFF. Here the CDR3 DNA reads TGCGCCAGCAGCCTTCTAGCAGGGGCGCCTAGTGAAAAACTGTTTTTT.